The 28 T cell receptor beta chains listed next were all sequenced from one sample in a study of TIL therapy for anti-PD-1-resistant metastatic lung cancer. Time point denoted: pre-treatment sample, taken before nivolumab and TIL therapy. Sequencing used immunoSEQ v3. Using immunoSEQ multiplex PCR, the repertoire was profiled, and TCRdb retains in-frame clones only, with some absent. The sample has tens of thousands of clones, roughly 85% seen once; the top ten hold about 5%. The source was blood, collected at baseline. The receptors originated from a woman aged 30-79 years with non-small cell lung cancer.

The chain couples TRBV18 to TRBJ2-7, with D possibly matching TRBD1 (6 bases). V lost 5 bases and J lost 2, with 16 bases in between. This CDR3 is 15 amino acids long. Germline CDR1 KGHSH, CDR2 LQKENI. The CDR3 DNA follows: TGTGCCAGCTCAACTTCCCGGGACAAGACCTACGAGCAGTACTTC. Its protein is CASSTSRDKTYEQYF. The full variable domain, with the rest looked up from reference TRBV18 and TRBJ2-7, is NAGVMQNPRHLVRRRGQEARLRCSPMKGHSHVYWYRQLPEEGLKFMVYLQKENIIDESGMPKERFSAEFPKEGPSILRIQQVVRGDSAAYFCASSTSRDKTYEQYFGPGTRLTVT.

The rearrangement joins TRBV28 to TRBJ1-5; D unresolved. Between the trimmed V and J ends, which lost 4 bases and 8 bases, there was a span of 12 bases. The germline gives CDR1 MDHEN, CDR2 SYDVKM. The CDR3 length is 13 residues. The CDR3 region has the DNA TGTGCCAGCAGTTCCCCCAACCTCAAGCCCCAGCATTTT. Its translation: CASSSPNLKPQHF.

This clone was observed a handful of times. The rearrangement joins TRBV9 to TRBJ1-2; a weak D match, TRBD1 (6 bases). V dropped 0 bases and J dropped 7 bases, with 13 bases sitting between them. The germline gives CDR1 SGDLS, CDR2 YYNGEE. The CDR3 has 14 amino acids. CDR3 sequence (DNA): TGTGCCAGCAGCGTAGACGAGGGGGAGCGTGGCTACACCTTC. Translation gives CASSVDEGERGYTF.

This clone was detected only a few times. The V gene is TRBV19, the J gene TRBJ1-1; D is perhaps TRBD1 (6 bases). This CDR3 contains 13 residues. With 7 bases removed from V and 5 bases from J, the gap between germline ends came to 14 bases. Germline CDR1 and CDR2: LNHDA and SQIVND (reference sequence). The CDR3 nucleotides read TGTGCCAGTACTCCTACAGGGCGGACTGAAGCTTTCTTT. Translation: CASTPTGRTEAFF.

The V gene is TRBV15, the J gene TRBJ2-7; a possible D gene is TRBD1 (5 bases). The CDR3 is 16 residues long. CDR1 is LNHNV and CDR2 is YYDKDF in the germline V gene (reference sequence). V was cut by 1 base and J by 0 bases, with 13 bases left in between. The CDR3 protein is CATSRGISQDSYEQYF. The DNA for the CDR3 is TGTGCCACCAGCAGAGGAATTTCACAGGACTCCTACGAGCAGTACTTC.

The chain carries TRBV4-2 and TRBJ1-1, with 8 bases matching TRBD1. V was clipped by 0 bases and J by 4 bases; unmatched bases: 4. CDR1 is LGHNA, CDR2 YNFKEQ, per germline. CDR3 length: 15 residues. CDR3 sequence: CASSQEQGAGTEAFF. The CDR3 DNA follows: TGTGCCAGCAGCCAAGAGCAGGGGGCTGGCACTGAAGCTTTCTTT.

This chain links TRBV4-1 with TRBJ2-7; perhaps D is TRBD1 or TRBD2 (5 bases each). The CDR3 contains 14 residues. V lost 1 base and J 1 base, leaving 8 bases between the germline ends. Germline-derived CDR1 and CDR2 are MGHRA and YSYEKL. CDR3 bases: TGCGCCAGCAGCCAAGGGGACCAGTCCTACGAGCAGTACTTC. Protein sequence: CASSQGDQSYEQYF.

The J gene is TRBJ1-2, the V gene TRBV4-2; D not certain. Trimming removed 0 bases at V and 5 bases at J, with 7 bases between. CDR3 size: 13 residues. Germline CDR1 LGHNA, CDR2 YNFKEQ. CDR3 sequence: CASSQDTSYGYTF. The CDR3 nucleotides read TGTGCCAGCAGCCAAGATACTTCTTATGGCTACACCTTC.

The CDR3 loop is CASRGGSYEQYF. The CDR3 region has the DNA TGTGCCAGTCGGGGGGGCTCCTACGAGCAGTACTTC. The V call is TRBV2, the J call TRBJ2-7, with 8 bases matching TRBD2. V lost 9 bases and J lost 0; bases outside the gene matches: 1. The CDR3 consists of 12 residues. CDR1 and CDR2 from the germline V gene are SNHLY and FYNNEI.

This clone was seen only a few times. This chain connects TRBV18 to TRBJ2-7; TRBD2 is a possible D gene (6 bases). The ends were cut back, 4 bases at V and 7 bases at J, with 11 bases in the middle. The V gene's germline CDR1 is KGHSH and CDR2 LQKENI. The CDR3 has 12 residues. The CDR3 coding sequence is TGTGCCAGCTCACTACTAGCCCAAGAGCAGTACTTC. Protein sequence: CASSLLAQEQYF. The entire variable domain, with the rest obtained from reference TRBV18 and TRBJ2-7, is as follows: NAGVMQNPRHLVRRRGQEARLRCSPMKGHSHVYWYRQLPEEGLKFMVYLQKENIIDESGMPKERFSAEFPKEGPSILRIQQVVRGDSAAYFCASSLLAQEQYFGPGTRLTVT.

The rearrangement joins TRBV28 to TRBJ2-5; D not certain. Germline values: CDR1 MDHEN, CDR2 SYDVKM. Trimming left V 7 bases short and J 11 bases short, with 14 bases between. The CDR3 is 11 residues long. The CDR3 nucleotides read TGTGCCAGCAAAACGCAGGTTGGGCAGTACTTC. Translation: CASKTQVGQYF.

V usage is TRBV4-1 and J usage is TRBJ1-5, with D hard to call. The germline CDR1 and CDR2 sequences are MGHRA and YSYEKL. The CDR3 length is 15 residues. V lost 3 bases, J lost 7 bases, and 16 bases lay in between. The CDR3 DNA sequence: TGCGCCAGCAGCCACGGCGATGGTCAGAGACAGCCCCAGCATTTT. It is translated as CASSHGDGQRQPQHF.

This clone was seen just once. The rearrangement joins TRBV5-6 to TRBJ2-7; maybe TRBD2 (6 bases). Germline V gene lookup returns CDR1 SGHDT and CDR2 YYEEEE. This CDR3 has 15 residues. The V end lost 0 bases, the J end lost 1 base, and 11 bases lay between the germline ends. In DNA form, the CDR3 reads TGTGCCAGCAGCTTGGTAGGGACTGAATCCTACGAGCAGTACTTC. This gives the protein CASSLVGTESYEQYF.

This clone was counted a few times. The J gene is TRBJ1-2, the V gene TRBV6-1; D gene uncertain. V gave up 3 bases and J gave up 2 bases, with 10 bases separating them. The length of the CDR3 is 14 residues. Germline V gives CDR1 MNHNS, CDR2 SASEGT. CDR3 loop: CASSDFGRNYGYTF. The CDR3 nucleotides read TGTGCCAGCAGTGATTTCGGGAGAAACTATGGCTACACCTTC.

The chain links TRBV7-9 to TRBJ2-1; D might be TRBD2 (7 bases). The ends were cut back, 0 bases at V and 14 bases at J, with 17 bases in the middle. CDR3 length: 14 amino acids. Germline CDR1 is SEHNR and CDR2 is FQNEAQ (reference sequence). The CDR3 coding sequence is TGTGCCAGCAGCTTAGCGGAGGGGGGGCCTTCTGAGTTCTTC. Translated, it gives CASSLAEGGPSEFF.

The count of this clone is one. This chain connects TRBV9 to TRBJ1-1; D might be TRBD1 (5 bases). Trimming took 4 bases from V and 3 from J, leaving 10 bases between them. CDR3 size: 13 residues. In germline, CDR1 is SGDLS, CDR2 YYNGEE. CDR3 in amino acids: CASSPRQYTEAFF. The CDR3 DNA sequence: TGTGCCAGCAGCCCCAGACAGTACACTGAAGCTTTCTTT.

CDR3 DNA: TGTGCCAGCAGTCCTCCAATTAAGGAAAAACTGTTTTTT. Amino acids: CASSPPIKEKLFF. This rearrangement joins TRBV28 to TRBJ1-4; D not resolved. The germline V and J ends were trimmed by 5 bases and 8 bases, with 12 bases remaining between them. The CDR3 spans 13 residues. Germline CDR1 MDHEN, CDR2 SYDVKM.

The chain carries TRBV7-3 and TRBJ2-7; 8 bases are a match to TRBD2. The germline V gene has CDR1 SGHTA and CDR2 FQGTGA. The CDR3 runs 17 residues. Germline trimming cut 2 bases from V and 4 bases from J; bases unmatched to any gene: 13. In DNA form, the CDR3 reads TGTGCCAGCAGCTTAGAAGGACCGAGCGGGAGAGAATACGAGCAGTACTTC. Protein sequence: CASSLEGPSGREYEQYF.

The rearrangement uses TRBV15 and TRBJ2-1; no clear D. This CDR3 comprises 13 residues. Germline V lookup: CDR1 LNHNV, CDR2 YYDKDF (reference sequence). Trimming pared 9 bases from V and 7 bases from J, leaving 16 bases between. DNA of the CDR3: TGTGCCACGAGTAGGGTCGAGGATAATGAGCAGTTCTTC. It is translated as CATSRVEDNEQFF. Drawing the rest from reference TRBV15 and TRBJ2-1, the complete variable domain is DAMVIQNPRYQVTQFGKPVTLSCSQTLNHNVMYWYQQKSSQAPKLLFHYYDKDFNNEADTPDNFQSRRPNTSFCFLDIRSPGLGDTAMYLCATSRVEDNEQFFGPGTRLTVL.

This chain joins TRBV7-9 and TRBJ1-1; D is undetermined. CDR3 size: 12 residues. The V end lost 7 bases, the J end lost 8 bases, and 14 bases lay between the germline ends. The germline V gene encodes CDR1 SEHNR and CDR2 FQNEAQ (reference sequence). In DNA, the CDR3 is TGTGCCAGCACAGCAGGCGATGGGGAAGCTTTCTTT. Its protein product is CASTAGDGEAFF.

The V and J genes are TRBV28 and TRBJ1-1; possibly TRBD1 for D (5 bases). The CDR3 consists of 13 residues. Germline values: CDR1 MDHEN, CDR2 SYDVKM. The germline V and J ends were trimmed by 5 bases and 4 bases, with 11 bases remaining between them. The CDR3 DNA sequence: TGTGCCAGCAGTAAAGGGGACGCCACTGAAGCTTTCTTT. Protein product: CASSKGDATEAFF. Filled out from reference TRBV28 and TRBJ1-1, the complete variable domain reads DVKVTQSSRYLVKRTGEKVFLECVQDMDHENMFWYRQDPGLGLRLIYFSYDVKMKEKGDIPEGYSVSREKKERFSLILESASTNQTSMYLCASSKGDATEAFFGQGTRLTVV.

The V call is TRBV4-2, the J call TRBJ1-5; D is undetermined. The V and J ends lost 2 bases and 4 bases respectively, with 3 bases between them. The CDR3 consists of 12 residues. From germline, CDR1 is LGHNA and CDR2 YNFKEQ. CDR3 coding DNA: TGTGCCAGCAGCCAAAATAATCAGCCCCAGCATTTT. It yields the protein CASSQNNQPQHF.

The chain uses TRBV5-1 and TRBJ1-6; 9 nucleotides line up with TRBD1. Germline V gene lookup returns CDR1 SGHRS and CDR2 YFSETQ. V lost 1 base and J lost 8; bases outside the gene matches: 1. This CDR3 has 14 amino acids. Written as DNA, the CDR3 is TGCGCCAGCAGCTTGAGACAGGGGGATTCACCCCTCCACTTT. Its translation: CASSLRQGDSPLHF. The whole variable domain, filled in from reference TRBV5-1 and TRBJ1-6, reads KAGVTQTPRYLIKTRGQQVTLSCSPISGHRSVSWYQQTPGQGLQFLFEYFSETQRNKGNFPGRFSGRQFSNSRSEMNVSTLELGDSALYLCASSLRQGDSPLHFGNGTRLTVT.

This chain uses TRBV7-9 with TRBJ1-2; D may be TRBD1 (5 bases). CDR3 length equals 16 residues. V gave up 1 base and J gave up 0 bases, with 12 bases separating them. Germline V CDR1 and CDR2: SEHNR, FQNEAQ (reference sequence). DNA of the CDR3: TGTGCCAGCAGCTTAGATAGAGCAGGGCCTAACTATGGCTACACCTTC. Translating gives CASSLDRAGPNYGYTF.

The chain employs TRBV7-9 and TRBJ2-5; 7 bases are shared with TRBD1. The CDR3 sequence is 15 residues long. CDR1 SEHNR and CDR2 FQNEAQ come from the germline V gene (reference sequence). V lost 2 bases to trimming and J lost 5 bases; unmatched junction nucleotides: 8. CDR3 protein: CASSLPDRAAETQYF. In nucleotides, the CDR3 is TGTGCCAGCAGCTTACCCGACAGGGCTGCGGAGACCCAGTACTTC.

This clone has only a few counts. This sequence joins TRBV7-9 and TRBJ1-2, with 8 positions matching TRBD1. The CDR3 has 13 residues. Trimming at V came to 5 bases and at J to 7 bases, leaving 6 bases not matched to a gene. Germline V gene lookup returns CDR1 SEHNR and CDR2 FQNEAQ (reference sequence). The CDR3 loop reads CASSPQGGLGYTF. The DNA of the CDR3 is TGTGCCAGCAGCCCACAGGGGGGCCTTGGCTACACCTTC.

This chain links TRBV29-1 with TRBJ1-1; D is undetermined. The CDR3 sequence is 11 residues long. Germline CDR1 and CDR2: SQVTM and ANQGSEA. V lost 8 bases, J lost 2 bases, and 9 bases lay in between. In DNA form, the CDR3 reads TGCAGCCCGGACGGAAACACTGAAGCTTTCTTT. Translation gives CSPDGNTEAFF. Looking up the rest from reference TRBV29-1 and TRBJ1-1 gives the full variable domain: SAVISQKPSRDICQRGTSLTIQCQVDSQVTMMFWYRQQPGQSLTLIATANQGSEATYESGFVIDKFPISRPNLTFSTLTVSNMSPEDSSIYLCSPDGNTEAFFGQGTRLTVV.

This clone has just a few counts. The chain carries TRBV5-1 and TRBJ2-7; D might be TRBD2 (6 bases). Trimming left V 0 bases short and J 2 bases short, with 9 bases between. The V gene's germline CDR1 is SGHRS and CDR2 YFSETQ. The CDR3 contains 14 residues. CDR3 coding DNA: TGCGCCAGCAGCTTGGTCGGGAGCACCTACGAGCAGTACTTC. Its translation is CASSLVGSTYEQYF.